This T cell receptor (beta chain) appears in the sequencing data of a study of CD8 T cells in Susac syndrome. RNA was extracted with the RNeasy kit, and a quantity of about 0.45 to 1 ug was reverse transcribed using random hexamers. By means of immunoSEQ multiplex PCR, TCR beta CDR3 spanning 54 Vbeta and 13 Jbeta underwent amplification. TCRdb re-called the immunoSEQ multiplex PCR reads with MiXCR, one entry per CDR3 protein. The sample records around 160,000 distinct CDR3 sequences, more than 90% being singletons. The source of this sequence is a human donor in good health. Specimen: CD4+ T cells from PBMCs.

CDR3 in amino acids: CSARDLDRGWGGYTF. The CDR3 region has the DNA TGCAGTGCTAGAGATTTGGACAGGGGATGGGGTGGCTACACCTTC. This chain connects TRBV20-1 to TRBJ1-2; 9 bases map to TRBD1. The germline V gene has CDR1 DFQATT and CDR2 SNEGSKA (reference sequence). V shed 0 bases and J 7 bases; nucleotides not matched to a gene: 9. CDR3 size: 15 residues.